Listed here are 16 T cell receptor beta chains from one sample, sequenced in a study of neurological immune-mediated disorders. MiXCR, run by TCRdb on the 5' RACE reads, gives a single entry per CDR3 protein. This sample has just over 30,000 distinct CDR3 sequences, with around 4% found just once. Sequencing was performed on CD4+ T cells from blood. These TCRs come from a woman in her forties in good health.

This clonotype was recorded at least ten times. The chain links TRBV20-1 to TRBJ2-3, with D possibly matching TRBD2 (5 bases). The CDR3 spans 14 residues. CDR1 and CDR2 from the germline V gene are DFQATT and SNEGSKA (reference sequence). Between the trimmed V and J ends, which lost 3 bases and 0 bases, there was a span of 10 bases. CDR3 residues: CSASEWTSTDTQYF. As DNA, the CDR3 is TGCAGTGCTAGCGAATGGACTAGCACAGATACGCAGTATTTT.

This clonotype was detected ten times or more. The chain is built from TRBV5-1 and TRBJ2-7; 7 bases fit TRBD1. Germline CDR1 is SGHRS and CDR2 is YFSETQ. After removal of 3 bases from V and 2 bases from J, the junction contained 2 bases not matched to a gene. The CDR3 runs 13 residues. The DNA for the CDR3 is TGCGCCAGCAGCTCGGGACAGCCCTACGAGCAGTACTTC. Its translation: CASSSGQPYEQYF. The full variable domain, completed using reference TRBV5-1 and TRBJ2-7, is KAGVTQTPRYLIKTRGQQVTLSCSPISGHRSVSWYQQTPGQGLQFLFEYFSETQRNKGNFPGRFSGRQFSNSRSEMNVSTLELGDSALYLCASSSGQPYEQYFGPGTRLTVT.

The V gene is TRBV20-1, the J gene TRBJ1-5; D call uncertain. The CDR3 contains 13 residues. V lost 1 base, J lost 2 bases, and 6 bases lay in between. Per germline, CDR1 DFQATT and CDR2 SNEGSKA (reference sequence). CDR3 in DNA: TGCAGTGCTAGAGGGGTTGGCAATCAGCCCCAGCATTTT. Translation: CSARGVGNQPQHF.

This clonotype was picked up a small number of times. V is TRBV6-1 and J is TRBJ1-1; no definite D call. Germline CDR1 is MNHNS and CDR2 is SASEGT. Trimming removed 5 bases at V and 1 base at J, with 23 bases between. This CDR3 comprises 18 residues. The CDR3 protein is CASSPSPFLGQANTEAFF. The CDR3 DNA reads TGTGCCAGCAGTCCATCCCCGTTCCTAGGGCAGGCGAACACTGAAGCTTTCTTT.

This clonotype was picked up many times. This sequence joins TRBV20-1 and TRBJ2-3; the D is unclear. V lost 3 bases and J lost 4, with 8 bases in between. Germline V gene lookup returns CDR1 DFQATT and CDR2 SNEGSKA (reference sequence). The CDR3 consists of 12 residues. The CDR3 DNA reads as TGCAGTGCTAGGTTGAGGTCAGATACGCAGTATTTT. It translates to CSARLRSDTQYF.

This clonotype was observed many times. This chain joins TRBV9 and TRBJ2-1; 10 nucleotides align to TRBD2. The length of the CDR3 is 16 residues. J lost 7 bases, V lost 2 bases, and 9 bases had no gene match. CDR1 SGDLS and CDR2 YYNGEE come from the germline V gene. The CDR3 DNA follows: TGTGCCAGCAGCGTCGCGCTAGCGGGAGATGGAAATGAGCAGTTCTTC. It codes for CASSVALAGDGNEQFF.

This clonotype was recorded at least ten times. DNA of the CDR3: TGTGCCATCAGTGAAGCTTTCTACGAGCAGTACTTC. Translation: CAISEAFYEQYF. The V call is TRBV10-3, the J call TRBJ2-7; D uncertain. The CDR3 consists of 12 residues. CDR1 is ENHRY, CDR2 SYGVKD, per germline. V gave up 3 bases and J gave up 3 bases, with 6 bases separating them.

In this sample, this clonotype turned up many times. J is TRBJ2-3 and V is TRBV6-1, with D hard to call. The germline CDR1 and CDR2 sequences are MNHNS and SASEGT. The CDR3 totals 13 residues. The V end lost 4 bases, the J end lost 5 bases, and 10 bases lay between the germline ends. CDR3 in DNA: TGTGCCAGCAGTGGAGCGTCACAAGATACGCAGTATTTT. This codes for CASSGASQDTQYF.

This clonotype was seen ten or more times. The V call is TRBV6-1, the J call TRBJ1-1; D not resolved. Trimming took 1 base from V and 3 from J, leaving 9 bases between them. From germline, CDR1 is MNHNS and CDR2 SASEGT. The CDR3 loop spans 14 amino acids. CDR3 in amino acids: CASSEEPSYTEAFF. The DNA of the CDR3 is TGTGCCAGCAGTGAAGAACCGTCGTACACTGAAGCTTTCTTT.

This clonotype was counted many times. The chain couples TRBV4-1 to TRBJ1-2; tentatively, D is TRBD1 (5 bases). In germline, CDR1 is MGHRA, CDR2 YSYEKL. This CDR3 spans 13 amino acids. V lost 4 bases, J lost 8 bases, and 14 bases lay in between. CDR3 protein: CASSPGQGIGYTF. In nucleotides, the CDR3 is TGCGCCAGCAGCCCGGGCCAGGGTATAGGCTACACCTTC.

In this sample, this clonotype turned up many times. J is TRBJ1-2 and V is TRBV12-3 or TRBV12-4; 7 bases line up with TRBD1. CDR3 size: 16 residues. Unmatched junction bases numbered 16, after V lost 5 bases and J lost 7 bases. CDR3 amino acids: CASSTLRDTAGGGYTF. The CDR3 nucleotides are TGTGCCAGCAGTACATTAAGGGACACGGCAGGGGGTGGCTACACCTTC.

This clonotype is labeled as medium-sized. CDR3 nucleotides: TGTGCCAGCTCACCTGTCAGCCTGAACACTGAAGCTTTCTTT. Protein product: CASSPVSLNTEAFF. The chain uses TRBV18 and TRBJ1-1; D not resolved. This CDR3 spans 14 amino acids. Trimming took 3 bases from V and 0 from J, leaving 8 bases between them. In germline, CDR1 is KGHSH, CDR2 LQKENI.

This clonotype has a count of ten or more. The chain joins TRBV4-1 to TRBJ1-1; 8 bases are a match to TRBD1. The CDR3 totals 13 residues. Per the germline V gene, CDR1 is MGHRA and CDR2 is YSYEKL. With 4 bases clipped from V and 4 bases from J, the junction kept 2 bases outside the gene matches. The CDR3 DNA is TGCGCCAGCAGCCTGGACAGGGCCACTGAAGCTTTCTTT. This encodes CASSLDRATEAFF.

This clonotype was detected many times. The V and J genes are TRBV27 and TRBJ1-5; D is undetermined. Per germline, CDR1 MNHEY and CDR2 SMNVEV (reference sequence). The CDR3 spans 17 residues. Trimming removed 5 bases from V and 2 bases from J, with 19 bases in between. The CDR3 coding sequence is TGTGCCAGCAGTCCCCACCGACCGGGAGGAGGCAATCAGCCCCAGCATTTT. Protein: CASSPHRPGGGNQPQHF.

This clonotype was seen ten or more times. This chain uses TRBV5-5 with TRBJ2-6, with D possibly TRBD1 on 6 matching bases. Trimming shortened V by 4 bases and J by 3 bases, and 11 bases separated the two germline ends. Germline assignment: CDR1 SGHKS and CDR2 YYEKEE (reference sequence). The CDR3 length is 15 residues. The CDR3 region has the DNA TGTGCCAGCAGCACCAGGGGAAATGGGGCCAACGTCCTGACTTTC. This translates into CASSTRGNGANVLTF.

This clonotype was observed at least ten times. This chain links TRBV24-1 with TRBJ2-3, with 7 bases lining up with TRBD1. The J segment lost 1 base and the V segment lost 1 base, leaving 1 base of the junction unmatched. CDR3 length equals 15 residues. Germline V CDR1 and CDR2: KGHDR, SFDVKD. CDR3 in amino acids: CATSDFGTGTDTQYF. CDR3 sequence (DNA): TGTGCCACCAGTGATTTTGGGACAGGCACAGATACGCAGTATTTT.